Listed here is a single T cell receptor beta chain. Its recognized antigen is unknown. No quality values exist for individual bases; no much larger clone is one base distant. CDR1 MNHEY and CDR2 SVGAGI are derived from the germline V gene. There are 15 amino acids in the CDR3, from cysteine to phenylalanine inclusive. Only CDR3 DNA is held: 45 bases, read in frame from base 1. V and J are trimmed by 5 bases and 3 bases, and the gene matches miss 8 bases of the junction. The donors belonged to the validation cohort of approximately 130 subjects, which was separate from the 666-subject first cohort. This sample is part of a study of cytomegalovirus exposure and HLA in healthy donors (TCRdb year 2017). Study-wide context: The 666 repertoires of the first cohort and the roughly 120 validation repertoires were produced on the same platform, according to a later analysis. The study was designed to test whether signatures of past pathogen exposure could be identified by cataloging public T cell receptors. In addition to the first cohort of 666 subjects, a separate validation cohort of 130 or so different subjects was used. The study combined high-throughput TCR immunosequencing, statistical association of individual TCRs with disease status, and machine learning to predict cytomegalovirus infection status. What the study reported, not specific to this receptor: All 120 or so repertoires were used to score co-occurrence in the validation cohort in a later analysis, because that analysis had no HLA typing for the cohort. The study listed 164 TCR beta chains as associated with cytomegalovirus. In vitro tests confirmed that a few of the cytomegalovirus-associated TCR beta chains recognize cytomegalovirus antigens. A later analysis found that TCRs clustered in the first cohort also tended to co-occur in the 120 validation repertoires, with more than 90% of cluster scores above 0. Most TCR sequences were observed very rarely across donors, whereas some public TCRs were present in many individuals. It was suggested by the authors that the approach could potentially be generalized to other disease states and immunological phenotypes. The classifier was reported to diagnose cytomegalovirus status with high specificity and sensitivity in both the original cohort and the validation cohort.

The library was built by means of the immunoSEQ multiplex PCR assay. In the source study's methods: A statistical classification framework was developed to diagnose cytomegalovirus status using the catalog of TCR beta chain sequences. The source is immuneACCESS, and TCRdb retained only in-frame sequences with V and J called. Part of the clones is not carried over; for the studies checked, unresolved V genes explain less than half of this, and the remainder is unexplained. V and J calls plus clone size are reproduced from that table; the DNA served to infer D and trimming. The sample table holds under 200,000 clones, of which nearly 90% were seen once. In total, the top ten clones hold around a tenth of the sample.

The chain couples TRBV6-5 to TRBJ1-2; TRBD1 lines up with 8 middle nucleotides. The sample comprised PBMCs. This TCR derives from a woman between 18 and 29 years old in good health and CMV-seropositive. The DNA sequence reads TGTGCCAGCAGTCGCGGGACAGGCTATGACTATGGCTACACCTTC. Translated, it reads CASSRGTGYDYGYTF.